This entry is about one T cell receptor (beta chain). The data derive from a study of cytomegalovirus exposure and HLA in healthy donors. With 60 Vbeta and 13 Jbeta primers, the PCR was carried out. Only in-frame clones appear in the TCRdb table, and some are missing; sequencing was by immunoSEQ multiplex PCR. Seen here are about 120,000 clones, less than 10% observed once, and the top ten hold approximately 6.6%. Germline V gives CDR1 SGHTA, CDR2 FQGNSA. CDR3 length: 12 residues. V was pared by 4 bases and J by 3 bases, with 7 bases between. This clonotype was sampled from a woman aged 40 to 50 in good health and CMV-seropositive. The sequencing sample was made of PBMCs. The chain couples TRBV7-2 to TRBJ2-7; possibly TRBD2 for D (5 bases). The CDR3 sequence is CASSSGLYEQYF. The CDR3 nucleotides read TGTGCCAGCAGCTCAGGACTCTACGAGCAGTACTTC.